The source of this T cell receptor beta chain is a study of cytomegalovirus exposure and HLA in healthy donors. The table lists this clone with a count of one. Its antigen is unidentified. Germline values: CDR1 MNHEY, CDR2 SMNVEV (reference sequence). This CDR3 contains 14 residues. After removal of 6 bases from V and 6 bases from J, the junction contained 4 bases not matched to a gene. These donors were members of the roughly 110-subject validation cohort, a group separate from the approximately 700-subject first cohort. Overall study findings and caveats: The study labeled more than 150 TCR beta chains cytomegalovirus-associated.

The table came from immunoSEQ multiplex PCR; TCRdb's copy has only in-frame clones and leaves some out. This sample carries around 120,000 clones, approximately 90% of them seen once, and the ten largest clones take around 4.5%. Sequenced: PBMCs. This receptor was obtained from a man in his late teens or twenties in good health and CMV-seropositive. The chain recombines TRBV27 with TRBJ1-5; 11 bases agree with TRBD1. CDR3 nucleotides: TGTGCCAGCAGGCCCGGGACAGGGGGTCAGCCCCAGCATTTT. This sequence encodes CASRPGTGGQPQHF.